The entry below describes one T cell receptor (beta chain). Its target is unknown. Included in the TCR beta cDNA libraries were unique molecular identifiers. Out of about 1 to 11 million T cells, 470,000 or so cDNA molecules were generated. Via MiXCR, TCRdb re-called the PCR reads, giving one row per CDR3 protein. This sample yields around 500,000 distinct CDR3 sequences, of which around 31% are seen a single time; about 5.6% belongs to the top ten. The data were taken from a study of post-analysis software for immune sequencing data. Study conclusions and caveats: With TRBV5-6, TRBV5-1 and TRBV20-1 included, about five TRBV segments were more frequent in patients than in controls. With F measure, samples from one preparation batch clustered together strongly.

This CDR3 is 16 amino acids long. Looked up from germline, CDR1 is SEHNR and CDR2 is FQNEAQ (reference sequence). The germline V and J ends were trimmed by 2 bases and 5 bases, with 17 bases remaining between them. Sequences were obtained from blood. This rearrangement joins TRBV7-9 to TRBJ2-3; perhaps TRBD1 as D (6 bases). The receptor was isolated from a girl aged 2-17 years with multiple sclerosis. CDR3 bases: TGTGCCAGCAGCTTAATAGGGCAGGGGTCGGGAGATACGCAGTATTTT. This codes for CASSLIGQGSGDTQYF.